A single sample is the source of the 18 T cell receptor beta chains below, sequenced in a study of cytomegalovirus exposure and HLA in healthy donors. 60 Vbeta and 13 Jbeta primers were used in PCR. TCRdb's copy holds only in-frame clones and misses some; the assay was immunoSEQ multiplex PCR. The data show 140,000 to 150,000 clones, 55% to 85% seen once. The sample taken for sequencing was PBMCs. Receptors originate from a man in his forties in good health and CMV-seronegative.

The chain's CDR3 is CASKSSGRLNEQFF. The CDR3 coding sequence is TGTGCCAGTAAATCTAGCGGGAGACTCAATGAGCAGTTCTTC. The chain is built from TRBV19 and TRBJ2-1; TRBD2 matches 10 bases. CDR1 and CDR2 (germline): LNHDA, SQIVND (reference sequence). The CDR3 loop spans 14 amino acids. Losses at the gene ends were 7 bases for V and 6 bases for J; bases not matched to a gene: 6.

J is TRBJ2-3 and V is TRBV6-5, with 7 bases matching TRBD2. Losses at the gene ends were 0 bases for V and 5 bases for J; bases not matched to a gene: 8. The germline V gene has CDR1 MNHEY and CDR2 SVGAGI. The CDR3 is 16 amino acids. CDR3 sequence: CASSYSKSGGGDTQYF. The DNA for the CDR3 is TGTGCCAGCAGTTACTCGAAATCCGGCGGGGGAGATACGCAGTATTTT.

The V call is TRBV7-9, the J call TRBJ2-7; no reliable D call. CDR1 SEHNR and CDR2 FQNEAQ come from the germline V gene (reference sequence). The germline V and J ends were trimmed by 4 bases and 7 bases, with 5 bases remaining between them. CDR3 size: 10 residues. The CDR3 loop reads CASSSQEQYF. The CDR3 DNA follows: TGTGCCAGCAGCTCCCAGGAGCAGTACTTC.

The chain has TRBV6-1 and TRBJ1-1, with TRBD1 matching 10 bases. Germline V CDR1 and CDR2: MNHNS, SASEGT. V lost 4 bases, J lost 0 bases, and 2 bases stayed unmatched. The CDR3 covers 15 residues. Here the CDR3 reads CASSVGQGMNTEAFF. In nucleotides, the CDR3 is TGTGCCAGCAGTGTGGGACAGGGGATGAACACTGAAGCTTTCTTT.

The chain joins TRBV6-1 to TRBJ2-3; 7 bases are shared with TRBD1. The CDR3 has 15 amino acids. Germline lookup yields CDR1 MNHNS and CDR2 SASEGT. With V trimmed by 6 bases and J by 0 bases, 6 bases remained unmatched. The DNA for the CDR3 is TGTGCCAGCAGCAGGGACAGATCTAGCACAGATACGCAGTATTTT. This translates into CASSRDRSSTDTQYF.

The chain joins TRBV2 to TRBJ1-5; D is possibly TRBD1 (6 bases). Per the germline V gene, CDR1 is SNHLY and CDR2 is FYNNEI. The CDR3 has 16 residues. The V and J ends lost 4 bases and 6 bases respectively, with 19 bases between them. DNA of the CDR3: TGTGCCAGCAGTGGGGGAACAGGGTTGATCCGTCAGCCCCAGCATTTT. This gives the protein CASSGGTGLIRQPQHF. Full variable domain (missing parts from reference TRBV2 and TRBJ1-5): EPEVTQTPSHQVTQMGQEVILRCVPISNHLYFYWYRQILGQKVEFLVSFYNNEISEKSEIFDDQFSVERPDGSNFTLKIRSTKLEDSAMYFCASSGGTGLIRQPQHFGDGTRLSIL.

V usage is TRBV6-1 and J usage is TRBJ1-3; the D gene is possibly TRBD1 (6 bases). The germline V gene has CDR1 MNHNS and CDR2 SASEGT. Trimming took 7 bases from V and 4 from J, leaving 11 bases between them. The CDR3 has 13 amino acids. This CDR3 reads CASTQGTGNTIYF. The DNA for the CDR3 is TGTGCCAGCACCCAGGGGACCGGAAACACCATATATTTT.

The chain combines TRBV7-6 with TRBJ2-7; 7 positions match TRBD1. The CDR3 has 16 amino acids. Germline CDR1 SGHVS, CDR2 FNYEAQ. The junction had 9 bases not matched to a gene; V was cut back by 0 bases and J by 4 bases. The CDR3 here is CASSLAGTEKLYEQYF. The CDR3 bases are TGTGCCAGCAGCTTAGCCGGGACAGAAAAACTATACGAGCAGTACTTC.

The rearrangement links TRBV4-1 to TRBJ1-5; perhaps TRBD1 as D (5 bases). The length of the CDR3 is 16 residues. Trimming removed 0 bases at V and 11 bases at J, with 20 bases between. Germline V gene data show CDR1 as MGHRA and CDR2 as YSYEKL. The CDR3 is CASSQDWWQGRGAQHF. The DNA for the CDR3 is TGCGCCAGCAGCCAAGATTGGTGGCAGGGCCGCGGCGCCCAGCATTTT.

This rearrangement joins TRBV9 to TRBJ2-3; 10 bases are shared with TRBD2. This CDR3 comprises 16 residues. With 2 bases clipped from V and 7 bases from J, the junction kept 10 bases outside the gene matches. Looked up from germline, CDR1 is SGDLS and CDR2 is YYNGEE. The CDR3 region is CASSVDPSGGLYTQYF. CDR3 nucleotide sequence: TGTGCCAGCAGCGTCGATCCTAGCGGGGGTCTGTATACGCAGTATTTT.

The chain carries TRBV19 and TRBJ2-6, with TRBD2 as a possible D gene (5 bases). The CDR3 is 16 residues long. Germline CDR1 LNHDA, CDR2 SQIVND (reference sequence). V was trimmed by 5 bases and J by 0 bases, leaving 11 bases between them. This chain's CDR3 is CASSFRRGSGANVLTF. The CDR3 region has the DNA TGTGCCAGTAGTTTCCGACGGGGCTCTGGGGCCAACGTCCTGACTTTC.

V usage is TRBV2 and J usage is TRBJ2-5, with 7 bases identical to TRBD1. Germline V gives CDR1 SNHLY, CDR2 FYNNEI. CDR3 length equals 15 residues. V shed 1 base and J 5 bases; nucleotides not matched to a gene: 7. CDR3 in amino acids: CASSEGLGTAETQYF. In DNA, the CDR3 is TGTGCCAGCAGTGAAGGGCTGGGGACAGCGGAGACCCAGTACTTC.

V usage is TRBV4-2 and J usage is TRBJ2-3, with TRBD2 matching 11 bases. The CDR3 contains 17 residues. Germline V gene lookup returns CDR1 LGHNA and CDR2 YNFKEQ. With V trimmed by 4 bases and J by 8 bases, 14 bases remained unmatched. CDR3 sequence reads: CASSRQLAGALVGTQYF. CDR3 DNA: TGTGCCAGCAGCCGGCAACTAGCGGGGGCCCTGGTCGGTACGCAGTATTTT.

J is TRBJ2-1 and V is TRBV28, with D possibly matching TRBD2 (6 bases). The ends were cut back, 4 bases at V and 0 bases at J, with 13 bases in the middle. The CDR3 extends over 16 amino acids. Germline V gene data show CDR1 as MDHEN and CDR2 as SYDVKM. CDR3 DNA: TGTGCCAGCAGTTCAGCGGGCGGCGCCTCCTACAATGAGCAGTTCTTC. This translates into CASSSAGGASYNEQFF.

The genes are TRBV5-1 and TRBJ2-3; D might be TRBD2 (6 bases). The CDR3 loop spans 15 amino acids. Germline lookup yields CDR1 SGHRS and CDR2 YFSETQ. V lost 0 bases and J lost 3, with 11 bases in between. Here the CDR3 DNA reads TGCGCCAGCAGCTTGGAGCGGCTAGCGACAGATACGCAGTATTTT. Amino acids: CASSLERLATDTQYF.

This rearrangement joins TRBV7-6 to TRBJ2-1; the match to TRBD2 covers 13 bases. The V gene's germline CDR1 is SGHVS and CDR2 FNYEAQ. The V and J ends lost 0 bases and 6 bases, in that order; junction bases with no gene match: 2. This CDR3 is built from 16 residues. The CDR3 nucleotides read TGTGCCAGCAGCTTAGCGGGACTAGCGGGAACCAATGAGCAGTTCTTC. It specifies CASSLAGLAGTNEQFF.

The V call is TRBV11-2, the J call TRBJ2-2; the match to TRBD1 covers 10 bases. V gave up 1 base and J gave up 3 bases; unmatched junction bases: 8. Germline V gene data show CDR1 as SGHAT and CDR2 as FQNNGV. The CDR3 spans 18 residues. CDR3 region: CASSLVEVTGGYTGELFF. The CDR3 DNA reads TGTGCCAGCAGCTTAGTGGAGGTGACAGGGGGCTACACCGGGGAGCTGTTTTTT.

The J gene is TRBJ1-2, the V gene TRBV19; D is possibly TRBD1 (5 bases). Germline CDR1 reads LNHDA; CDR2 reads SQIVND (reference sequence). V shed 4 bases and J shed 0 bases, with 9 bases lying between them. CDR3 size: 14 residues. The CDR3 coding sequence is TGTGCCAGTAGTAGGGGGACTGCTAACTATGGCTACACCTTC. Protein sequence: CASSRGTANYGYTF.